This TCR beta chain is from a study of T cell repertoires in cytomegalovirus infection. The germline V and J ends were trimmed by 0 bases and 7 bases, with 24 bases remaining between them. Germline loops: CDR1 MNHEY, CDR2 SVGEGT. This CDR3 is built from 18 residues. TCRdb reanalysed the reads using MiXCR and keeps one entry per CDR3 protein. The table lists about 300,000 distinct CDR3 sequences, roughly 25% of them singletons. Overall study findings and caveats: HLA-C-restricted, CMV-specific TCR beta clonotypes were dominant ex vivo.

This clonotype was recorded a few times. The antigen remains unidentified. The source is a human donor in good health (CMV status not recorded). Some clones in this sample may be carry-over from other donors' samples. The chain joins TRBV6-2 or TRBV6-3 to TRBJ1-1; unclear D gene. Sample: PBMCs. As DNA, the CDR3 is TGTGCCAGCAGTTACTCATTTTGGACTCCCAGGACCCAACTTGAAGCTTTCTTT. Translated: CASSYSFWTPRTQLEAFF.